These 10 T cell receptor beta chains originate from one sample sequenced in a study of cytomegalovirus exposure and HLA in healthy donors. Use of 60 Vbeta and 13 Jbeta primers characterized the PCR. Only in-frame clones appear in the TCRdb table, and some are missing; sequencing was by immunoSEQ multiplex PCR. The sample includes around 100,000 clones, roughly four fifths seen only once; the top ten take around 20%. Sequencing input: PBMCs. Source of these receptors: a woman in her sixties or seventies in good health and CMV-seropositive.

The chain is built from TRBV30 and TRBJ1-2, with D hard to call. The CDR3 has 13 residues. Germline V lookup: CDR1 GTSNPN, CDR2 SVGIG (reference sequence). Deletions cut 4 bases from V and 1 base from J, with 10 bases between. The CDR3: CAWTVGGNYGYTF. The CDR3 nucleotides are TGTGCCTGGACCGTAGGAGGTAACTATGGCTACACCTTC.

This chain links TRBV4-1 with TRBJ2-1, with 7 bases identical to TRBD2. V gave up 1 base and J gave up 4 bases; unmatched junction bases: 7. The CDR3 runs 16 residues. The germline gives CDR1 MGHRA, CDR2 YSYEKL. The chain's CDR3 is CASSQGGGPRYNEQFF. In DNA form, the CDR3 reads TGCGCCAGCAGCCAAGGGGGAGGGCCTCGGTACAATGAGCAGTTCTTC.

The rearrangement links TRBV6-1 to TRBJ2-7; 7 bases map to TRBD1. CDR1 is MNHNS and CDR2 is SASEGT in the germline V gene. The ends lost 4 bases at V and 0 bases at J; junction bases unmatched: 12. This CDR3 spans 17 amino acids. Written as DNA, the CDR3 is TGTGCCAGCAGTGGACAGGGTAGGTCTCGGTCCTCCTACGAGCAGTACTTC. It codes for CASSGQGRSRSSYEQYF.

V gene TRBV19 combines with J gene TRBJ1-1; D possibly corresponds to TRBD1 (6 bases). The CDR3 consists of 14 residues. The germline V gene has CDR1 LNHDA and CDR2 SQIVND (reference sequence). The V gene lost 3 bases and the J gene lost 0 bases, with 8 bases spanning the gap. The CDR3 DNA reads TGTGCCAGTAGTATGGACAGTTTGAACACTGAAGCTTTCTTT. This gives the protein CASSMDSLNTEAFF.

DNA of the CDR3: TGTGCCAGCAGCGCCTCACAGGGAGGGGGAAACACCATATATTTT. Residues: CASSASQGGGNTIYF. The genes are TRBV9 and TRBJ1-3; D is possibly TRBD1 (6 bases). There are 15 residues in the CDR3. V lost 3 bases to trimming and J lost 4 bases, with 14 bases between them. Per germline, CDR1 SGDLS and CDR2 YYNGEE.

This clone was found a few times. This chain uses TRBV30 with TRBJ1-1; D gene unclear. Trimming cost V 0 bases and J 10 bases, with 12 bases left between them. The germline V gene encodes CDR1 GTSNPN and CDR2 SVGIG (reference sequence). The CDR3 runs to 12 residues. The chain's CDR3 is CAWSVLLRRAFF. The CDR3 DNA follows: TGTGCCTGGAGTGTACTGCTCCGGAGAGCTTTCTTT.

The rearrangement joins TRBV4-2 to TRBJ2-1; 7 bases agree with TRBD2. The ends lost 0 bases at V and 8 bases at J; junction bases unmatched: 10. From germline, CDR1 is LGHNA and CDR2 YNFKEQ. The CDR3 loop spans 16 amino acids. This chain's CDR3 is CASSQDGRRGVDEQFF. CDR3 in DNA: TGTGCCAGCAGCCAAGACGGGAGGCGAGGAGTCGATGAGCAGTTCTTC.

The genes are TRBV11-2 and TRBJ2-7; 9 nucleotides align to TRBD1. Germline CDR1 is SGHAT and CDR2 is FQNNGV. Trimming at V came to 1 base and at J to 1 base, leaving 8 bases not matched to a gene. CDR3 length: 17 residues. CDR3: CASSLVSGTGTSYEQYF. The CDR3 nucleotides are TGTGCCAGCAGCTTAGTCTCCGGGACAGGGACGTCCTACGAGCAGTACTTC.

V usage is TRBV2 and J usage is TRBJ1-5; weak D call: TRBD1 (5 bases). Trimming removed 6 bases at V and 8 bases at J, with 17 bases between. CDR3 length equals 14 residues. The V gene's germline CDR1 is SNHLY and CDR2 FYNNEI. This CDR3 is CASSWGSRGEPQHF. The DNA of the CDR3 is TGTGCCAGCAGCTGGGGGTCTCGCGGGGAGCCCCAGCATTTT.

The chain couples TRBV30 to TRBJ2-7; D call uncertain. The germline CDR1 and CDR2 sequences are GTSNPN and SVGIG (reference sequence). V dropped 0 bases and J dropped 7 bases, with 10 bases sitting between them. This CDR3 region has 12 residues. The CDR3 loop reads CAWSVESLEQYF. CDR3 coding DNA: TGTGCCTGGAGTGTTGAGAGTCTGGAGCAGTACTTC.